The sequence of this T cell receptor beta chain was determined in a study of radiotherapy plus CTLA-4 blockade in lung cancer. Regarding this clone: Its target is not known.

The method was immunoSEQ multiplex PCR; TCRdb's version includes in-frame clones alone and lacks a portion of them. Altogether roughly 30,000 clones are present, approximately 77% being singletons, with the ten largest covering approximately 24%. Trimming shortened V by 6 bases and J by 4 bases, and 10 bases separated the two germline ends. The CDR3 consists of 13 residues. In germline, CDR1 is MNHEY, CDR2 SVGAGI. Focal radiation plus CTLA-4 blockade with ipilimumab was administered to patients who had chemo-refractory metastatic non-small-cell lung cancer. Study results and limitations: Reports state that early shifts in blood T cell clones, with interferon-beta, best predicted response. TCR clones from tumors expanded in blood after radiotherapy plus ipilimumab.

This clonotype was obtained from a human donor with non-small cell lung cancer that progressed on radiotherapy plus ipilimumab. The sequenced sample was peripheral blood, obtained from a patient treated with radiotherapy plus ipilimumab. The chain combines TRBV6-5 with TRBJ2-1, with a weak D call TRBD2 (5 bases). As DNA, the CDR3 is TGTGCCAGCAGCGACGGACTTTACAATGAGCAGTTCTTC. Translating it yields CASSDGLYNEQFF.